Reported below is one TCR beta chain. No antigen is known for it. This specimen includes other DNA sequences encoding the same CDR3. The sample belongs to a study of shared clonotypes between healthy human individuals. General study results and limits: Few donors limited the genetic and exposure-history diversity represented.

Germline lookup yields CDR1 SGHTA and CDR2 FQGNSA. Trimming left V 1 base short and J 5 bases short, with 6 bases between. This CDR3 comprises 13 residues. The assay was immunoSEQ multiplex PCR, and TCRdb's table has in-frame clones only and misses some. This repertoire shows hundreds of thousands of clones, around 79% found once; its top ten account for less than 15%. The donor population consisted of healthy HIV-negative adults with no recent acute infections or vaccinations. The sequence derives from a woman aged 40 to 50 in good health. Some clones in this sample may be carry-over from other donors' samples. V and J are TRBV7-2 and TRBJ1-5; D not certain. The sample comprised PBMCs. CDR3 DNA sequence: TGTGCCAGCAGCTTAGAAAGGGATCAGCCCCAGCATTTT. It specifies CASSLERDQPQHF.